Each of the 8 T cell receptor beta chains below was sequenced from the same sample in a study of cytomegalovirus exposure and HLA in healthy donors. Primers included in the PCR were 60 Vbeta and 13 Jbeta primers. The table came from immunoSEQ multiplex PCR; TCRdb's copy has only in-frame clones and leaves some out. The sample lists about 150,000 clones, about four fifths occurring once. The sequenced material came from PBMCs. These receptors were obtained from a man younger than 40 in good health and CMV-seropositive.

The chain combines TRBV30 with TRBJ2-2; 10 nucleotides agree with TRBD2. V lost 2 bases to trimming and J lost 5 bases; unmatched junction nucleotides: 14. Germline assignment: CDR1 GTSNPN and CDR2 SVGIG (reference sequence). This CDR3 has 18 amino acids. The CDR3 DNA reads as TGTGCCTGGAGTCCTGGGCTAGCGGGAGTACGTAGGACCGGGGAGCTGTTTTTT. Amino acids: CAWSPGLAGVRRTGELFF.

The chain employs TRBV7-9 and TRBJ1-1, with D possibly matching TRBD1 (6 bases). Trimming stripped 4 bases from V and 3 bases from J, with 15 bases between. Germline V gene lookup returns CDR1 SEHNR and CDR2 FQNEAQ (reference sequence). The CDR3 totals 15 residues. CDR3 sequence: CASSSGRGVYTEAFF. CDR3 sequence (DNA): TGTGCCAGCAGCTCCGGCAGGGGAGTGTACACTGAAGCTTTCTTT.

The chain employs TRBV5-1 and TRBJ2-7; TRBD2 is a possible D gene (6 bases). Germline V lookup: CDR1 SGHRS, CDR2 YFSETQ. V dropped 1 base and J dropped 6 bases, with 17 bases sitting between them. This CDR3 contains 15 residues. The CDR3 protein is CASSLLEQMGGEQYF. The CDR3 DNA sequence: TGCGCCAGCAGCTTGCTAGAACAAATGGGGGGCGAGCAGTACTTC. Full variable domain (missing parts from reference TRBV5-1 and TRBJ2-7): KAGVTQTPRYLIKTRGQQVTLSCSPISGHRSVSWYQQTPGQGLQFLFEYFSETQRNKGNFPGRFSGRQFSNSRSEMNVSTLELGDSALYLCASSLLEQMGGEQYFGPGTRLTVT.

The chain uses TRBV5-1 and TRBJ2-2; 9 bases are shared with TRBD1. The CDR3 consists of 16 residues. J was trimmed by 7 bases and V by 3 bases; bases with no gene match: 10. Germline values: CDR1 SGHRS, CDR2 YFSETQ. CDR3 DNA sequence: TGCGCCAGCAGCTATCTAGAAACAGGGGGCCACGGGGAGCTGTTTTTT. This encodes CASSYLETGGHGELFF.

This clone has a single count. The rearrangement joins TRBV2 to TRBJ2-7; D not certain. The germline V and J ends were trimmed by 8 bases and 6 bases, with 11 bases remaining between them. Germline V lookup: CDR1 SNHLY, CDR2 FYNNEI. CDR3 length equals 11 residues. The CDR3 region is CASAEVSEQYF. The CDR3 bases are TGTGCCAGCGCAGAAGTTTCCGAGCAGTACTTC. Full variable domain (outside the CDR3, taken from reference TRBV2 and TRBJ2-7): EPEVTQTPSHQVTQMGQEVILRCVPISNHLYFYWYRQILGQKVEFLVSFYNNEISEKSEIFDDQFSVERPDGSNFTLKIRSTKLEDSAMYFCASAEVSEQYFGPGTRLTVT.

This clone was seen once. The chain has TRBV5-6 and TRBJ2-7; no reliable D call. The CDR3 has 11 amino acids. Between the trimmed V and J ends, which lost 0 bases and 7 bases, there was a span of 5 bases. Germline V lookup: CDR1 SGHDT, CDR2 YYEEEE. The CDR3 nucleotides are TGTGCCAGCAGCTTGGCCCAGGAGCAGTACTTC. This translates into CASSLAQEQYF.

In its sample, this clone was seen once. V gene TRBV13 combines with J gene TRBJ2-2; D is perhaps TRBD2 (6 bases). Germline CDR1 PRHDT, CDR2 FYEKMQ (reference sequence). The length of the CDR3 is 17 residues. Deletions cut 6 bases from V and 5 bases from J, with 22 bases between. The CDR3 reads CASSLTRDSDRTGELFF. CDR3 nucleotide sequence: TGTGCCAGCAGTTTAACCCGGGACTCAGACCGGACCGGGGAGCTGTTTTTT.

The chain links TRBV7-9 to TRBJ1-1; TRBD1 agrees at 7 bases. Germline V gene sequence: CDR1 SEHNR, CDR2 FQNEAQ (reference sequence). There are 16 residues in the CDR3. Unmatched junction bases numbered 9, after V lost 4 bases and J lost 1 base. The CDR3 reads CASSSSGQRGNTEAFF. The CDR3 DNA reads as TGTGCCAGCAGCTCCTCGGGACAGAGGGGGAACACTGAAGCTTTCTTT.